These 31 T cell receptor beta chains originate from one sample sequenced in a study of shared clonotypes between healthy human individuals. The method was immunoSEQ multiplex PCR; TCRdb's version includes in-frame clones alone and lacks a portion of them. The data show about 2 million clones, about 95% seen once. Naive CD8 cells, CD45RO-negative and positively selected for CCR7, excluded terminally differentiated effector memory CD45RA+ cells. Sequencing was performed on naive CD8+ T cells sorted from blood. The receptors here all came from a man younger than 35 in good health.

This chain uses TRBV2 with TRBJ1-5, with no clear D. V gave up 3 bases and J gave up 2 bases, with 8 bases separating them. The CDR3 covers 14 residues. Germline CDR1 reads SNHLY; CDR2 reads FYNNEI. Here the CDR3 DNA reads TGTGCCAGCAGTGAGTTCGAGCGCAATCAGCCCCAGCATTTT. Its protein is CASSEFERNQPQHF.

V is TRBV7-2 and J is TRBJ1-1; D possibly corresponds to TRBD1 (6 bases). V lost 2 bases to trimming and J lost 1 base, with 11 bases between them. CDR3 size: 15 residues. Germline-derived CDR1 and CDR2 are SGHTA and FQGNSA. The CDR3 bases are TGTGCCAGCAGCTTATCCGGGGGCCCGAACACTGAAGCTTTCTTT. It is translated as CASSLSGGPNTEAFF.

The gene calls are TRBV30 and TRBJ2-7, with D possibly being TRBD1 or TRBD2 (5 bases each). Germline V lookup: CDR1 GTSNPN, CDR2 SVGIG (reference sequence). V shed 1 base and J shed 4 bases, with 14 bases lying between them. The CDR3 totals 14 residues. The CDR3 region has the DNA TGTGCCTGGAGTGGAGGGGACGGGCAATACGAGCAGTACTTC. It encodes CAWSGGDGQYEQYF. The entire variable domain, with the rest obtained from reference TRBV30 and TRBJ2-7, is as follows: SQTIHQWPATLVQPVGSPLSLECTVEGTSNPNLYWYRQAAGRGLQLLFYSVGIGQISSEVPQNLSASRPQDRQFILSSKKLLLSDSGFYLCAWSGGDGQYEQYFGPGTRLTVT.

This sequence joins TRBV11-2 and TRBJ2-5; no reliable D call. V was cut by 5 bases and J by 5 bases, with 9 bases left in between. This CDR3 contains 12 residues. Germline V gives CDR1 SGHAT, CDR2 FQNNGV. The CDR3 spells CASSTWTETQYF. The DNA of the CDR3 is TGTGCCAGCAGCACCTGGACGGAGACCCAGTACTTC. The full variable domain, rest sourced from reference TRBV11-2 and TRBJ2-5, is EAGVAQSPRYKIIEKRQSVAFWCNPISGHATLYWYQQILGQGPKLLIQFQNNGVVDDSQLPKDRFSAERLKGVDSTLKIQPAKLEDSAVYLCASSTWTETQYFGPGTRLLVL.

The V gene is TRBV19, the J gene TRBJ2-1; the match to TRBD1 covers 8 bases. V trimming: 5 bases; J trimming: 4 bases; junction bases outside the gene matches: 1. CDR1 and CDR2 from the germline V gene are LNHDA and SQIVND (reference sequence). This CDR3 contains 13 residues. As DNA, the CDR3 is TGTGCCAGTAGTTGGGACAGGTACAATGAGCAGTTCTTC. Translation gives CASSWDRYNEQFF.

This chain connects TRBV15 to TRBJ1-2; TRBD1 might be the D (5 bases). The CDR3 spans 14 residues. The germline V gene has CDR1 LNHNV and CDR2 YYDKDF (reference sequence). V was cut by 0 bases and J by 3 bases, with 8 bases left in between. The CDR3 sequence is CATSRDGADYGYTF. Written as DNA, the CDR3 is TGTGCCACCAGCAGAGATGGGGCGGACTATGGCTACACCTTC.

Details on this clone: Other DNA sequences in this specimen translate into the identical CDR3. This CDR3 is CASSPGLAAYEQYF. The CDR3 coding sequence is TGTGCCAGCAGCCCTGGACTAGCGGCTTACGAGCAGTACTTC. J is TRBJ2-7 and V is TRBV7-6, with TRBD2 matching over 10 bases. Germline trimming cut 5 bases from V and 4 bases from J; bases unmatched to any gene: 5. CDR1 is SGHVS, CDR2 FNYEAQ, per germline. The CDR3 is 14 amino acids.

Comments on this clone: Other DNA sequences in the sample encode the same CDR3. The chain has TRBV7-8 and TRBJ2-7; D not certain. The germline gives CDR1 SGHVS, CDR2 FQNEAQ. This CDR3 has 14 amino acids. V was shortened by 1 base and J by 2 bases, with 9 bases between the two germline ends. CDR3 amino acids: CASSLVGVTYEQYF. As DNA, the CDR3 is TGTGCCAGCAGCTTAGTTGGGGTCACCTACGAGCAGTACTTC.

The V gene is TRBV19, the J gene TRBJ2-2; D is unresolved. V was shortened by 5 bases and J by 0 bases, with 19 bases between the two germline ends. There are 18 residues in the CDR3. Germline V gene lookup returns CDR1 LNHDA and CDR2 SQIVND (reference sequence). CDR3 residues: CASSRVTAVDANTGELFF. The CDR3 DNA sequence: TGTGCCAGTAGTCGGGTCACGGCAGTCGACGCGAACACCGGGGAGCTGTTTTTT.

The chain has TRBV5-6 and TRBJ2-7; D call uncertain. The CDR3 is 15 amino acids. From germline, CDR1 is SGHDT and CDR2 YYEEEE. Trimming shortened V by 2 bases and J by 3 bases, and 15 bases separated the two germline ends. The CDR3 spells CASSFSSGRFYEQYF. CDR3 bases: TGTGCCAGCAGCTTTAGCTCAGGTCGTTTCTACGAGCAGTACTTC.

The chain uses TRBV9 and TRBJ1-2; D uncertain. Per germline, CDR1 SGDLS and CDR2 YYNGEE. V was trimmed by 0 bases and J by 6 bases, leaving 15 bases between them. This CDR3 has 15 residues. Here the CDR3 DNA reads TGTGCCAGCAGCGTAGCGGTTTCGGGGTTTAATGGCTACACCTTC. Its translation: CASSVAVSGFNGYTF.

The CDR3 DNA follows: TGTGCCTGGAGTGTCGGTTTCAGCTCTAGCACAGATACGCAGTATTTT. Protein sequence: CAWSVGFSSSTDTQYF. The chain employs TRBV30 and TRBJ2-3, with no clear D. Germline CDR1 reads GTSNPN; CDR2 reads SVGIG (reference sequence). The CDR3 length is 16 residues. Deletions cut 0 bases from V and 0 bases from J, with 13 bases between.

This chain's CDR3 is CASSLATTGSLSNSPLHF. The DNA of the CDR3 is TGTGCCAGCAGCTTGGCCACGACAGGGTCTTTATCGAATTCACCCCTCCACTTT. The chain couples TRBV5-4 to TRBJ1-6; TRBD1 aligns across 7 bases. The CDR3 sequence is 18 residues long. CDR1 is SGHNT, CDR2 YYREEE, per germline (reference sequence). V lost 0 bases, J lost 7 bases, and 13 bases stayed unmatched.

The chain couples TRBV5-6 to TRBJ2-2; TRBD2 agrees at 12 bases. Germline CDR1 and CDR2: SGHDT and YYEEEE. V shed 0 bases, J shed 9 bases, and the junction held 3 bases outside the gene matches. The length of the CDR3 is 15 residues. CDR3 region: CASSLELAGGRELFF. In nucleotides, the CDR3 is TGTGCCAGCAGCTTGGAACTAGCGGGAGGCCGGGAGCTGTTTTTT.

The V and J genes are TRBV7-9 and TRBJ2-5; D is unresolved. The ends were cut back, 3 bases at V and 5 bases at J, with 19 bases in the middle. The CDR3 has 16 residues. From germline, CDR1 is SEHNR and CDR2 FQNEAQ (reference sequence). CDR3 loop: CASSFSIREFGETQYF. CDR3 bases: TGTGCCAGCAGCTTTTCAATCCGAGAATTTGGGGAGACCCAGTACTTC. Looking up the rest from reference TRBV7-9 and TRBJ2-5 gives the full variable domain: DTGVSQNPRHKITKRGQNVTFRCDPISEHNRLYWYRQTLGQGPEFLTYFQNEAQLEKSRLLSDRFSAERPKGSFSTLEIQRTEQGDSAMYLCASSFSIREFGETQYFGPGTRLLVL.

The V call is TRBV5-8, the J call TRBJ2-5; a possible D gene is TRBD1 (6 bases). Germline-derived CDR1 and CDR2 are SGHTS and YDEGEE. This CDR3 is built from 16 residues. Trimming left V 5 bases short and J 2 bases short, with 19 bases between. CDR3 region: CASRTPGHDVQETQYF. In DNA, the CDR3 is TGTGCCAGCAGGACACCGGGACATGATGTACAAGAGACCCAGTACTTC. The full variable domain, with the rest looked up from reference TRBV5-8 and TRBJ2-5, is EAGVTQSPTHLIKTRGQQATLRCSPISGHTSVYWYQQALGLGLQFLLWYDEGEERNRGNFPPRFSGRQFPNYSSELNVNALELEDSALYLCASRTPGHDVQETQYFGPGTRLLVL.

This clone was found once. This chain joins TRBV7-2 and TRBJ2-1, with D perhaps TRBD2 (5 bases). The CDR3 runs to 13 residues. The V and J ends lost 1 base and 5 bases respectively, with 6 bases between them. CDR1 and CDR2 from the germline V gene are SGHTA and FQGNSA. CDR3 protein: CASSLELDNEQFF. The CDR3 nucleotides read TGTGCCAGCAGCTTAGAACTAGACAATGAGCAGTTCTTC.

The V and J genes are TRBV15 and TRBJ2-5; D remains ambiguous. This CDR3 has 13 residues. From germline, CDR1 is LNHNV and CDR2 YYDKDF (reference sequence). Trimming removed 1 base at V and 3 bases at J, with 6 bases between. The CDR3 DNA sequence: TGTGCCACCAGCAGAGTTGGGGAAGAGACCCAGTACTTC. This gives the protein CATSRVGEETQYF.

The chain links TRBV28 to TRBJ2-3; TRBD2 is a possible D gene (6 bases). The V gene's germline CDR1 is MDHEN and CDR2 SYDVKM. CDR3 length: 17 residues. The ends were cut back, 5 bases at V and 0 bases at J, with 18 bases in the middle. The CDR3: CASSLGGEALSTDTQYF. The CDR3 DNA follows: TGTGCCAGCAGTCTCGGGGGTGAGGCCTTAAGCACAGATACGCAGTATTTT.

This chain uses TRBV10-2 with TRBJ2-7, with unresolved D. The CDR3 totals 14 residues. Germline V CDR1 and CDR2: WSHSY, SAAADI. The V and J ends lost 0 bases and 0 bases respectively, with 6 bases between them. The CDR3 sequence is CASSESRVSYEQYF. For the CDR3, the DNA is TGCGCCAGCAGTGAGTCCCGGGTCTCCTACGAGCAGTACTTC.

The CDR3 protein is CASSLSPGGGNQPQHF. CDR3 coding DNA: TGTGCCAGCAGCTTAAGCCCAGGGGGCGGCAATCAGCCCCAGCATTTT. V is TRBV7-8 and J is TRBJ1-5; TRBD1 aligns across 8 bases. This CDR3 is 16 amino acids long. Germline CDR1 and CDR2: SGHVS and FQNEAQ. Unmatched junction bases numbered 5, after V lost 2 bases and J lost 2 bases.

The V gene is TRBV27, the J gene TRBJ1-5; D is possibly TRBD1 (5 bases). CDR1 and CDR2 (germline): MNHEY, SMNVEV (reference sequence). Trimming left V 3 bases short and J 6 bases short, with 15 bases between. CDR3 length equals 15 residues. The CDR3 sequence is CASSFGQGSFQPQHF. Here the CDR3 DNA reads TGTGCCAGCAGTTTTGGGCAGGGAAGTTTTCAGCCCCAGCATTTT.

The rearrangement joins TRBV5-6 to TRBJ2-7; D remains ambiguous. The V gene lost 0 bases and the J gene lost 2 bases, with 6 bases spanning the gap. Germline CDR1 is SGHDT and CDR2 is YYEEEE. This CDR3 has 13 residues. The CDR3 protein is CASSLDWAYEQYF. The CDR3 region has the DNA TGTGCCAGCAGCTTGGACTGGGCCTACGAGCAGTACTTC.

This clone was observed a single time. The chain joins TRBV28 to TRBJ1-5; possibly TRBD1 for D (6 bases). CDR1 and CDR2 (germline): MDHEN, SYDVKM. The CDR3 runs 15 residues. The germline V and J ends were trimmed by 6 bases and 3 bases, with 15 bases remaining between them. CDR3 bases: TGTGCCAGCAGGGGGGGGCAGGGTCTCAATCAGCCCCAGCATTTT. Translated: CASRGGQGLNQPQHF.

The V gene is TRBV29-1, the J gene TRBJ2-7; maybe TRBD2 (5 bases). The CDR3 has 14 amino acids. With 1 base removed from V and 2 bases from J, the gap between germline ends came to 12 bases. The V gene's germline CDR1 is SQVTM and CDR2 ANQGSEA. The CDR3: CSVEADEGPYEQYF. CDR3 coding DNA: TGCAGCGTTGAAGCGGATGAGGGTCCCTACGAGCAGTACTTC.

The chain has TRBV10-2 and TRBJ1-5; D perhaps matches TRBD1 (6 bases). Germline CDR1 reads WSHSY; CDR2 reads SAAADI. Between the trimmed V and J ends, which lost 3 bases and 3 bases, there was a span of 12 bases. The CDR3 runs 15 residues. The CDR3 nucleotides are TGCGCCAGCAGTGATGCACAGGGAAACAATCAGCCCCAGCATTTT. This sequence encodes CASSDAQGNNQPQHF.

This chain connects TRBV7-9 to TRBJ1-3; TRBD1 might be the D (5 bases). The germline V and J ends were trimmed by 4 bases and 0 bases, with 16 bases remaining between them. The germline CDR1 and CDR2 sequences are SEHNR and FQNEAQ (reference sequence). The CDR3 consists of 17 residues. The CDR3 region has the DNA TGTGCCAGCAGCTCGGGAGCCGGGGCCTACTCTGGAAACACCATATATTTT. Encoded protein: CASSSGAGAYSGNTIYF.

This clone has just a few counts. The chain links TRBV4-3 to TRBJ2-7; possibly TRBD2 for D (5 bases). Per the germline V gene, CDR1 is LGHNA and CDR2 is YSLEER. V gave up 4 bases and J gave up 0 bases, with 10 bases separating them. The length of the CDR3 is 14 residues. CDR3 in amino acids: CASSPRENSYEQYF. In nucleotides, the CDR3 is TGCGCCAGCAGCCCTCGGGAAAACTCCTACGAGCAGTACTTC.

The chain joins TRBV28 to TRBJ2-1; 8 bases map to TRBD2. This CDR3 region has 15 residues. Germline values: CDR1 MDHEN, CDR2 SYDVKM. V was pared by 3 bases and J by 10 bases, with 11 bases of the junction left unmatched. CDR3 sequence (DNA): TGTGCCAGCAGTTTCCTCCCCGGGGGGGCAGGAGAGCAGTTCTTC. The encoded protein is CASSFLPGGAGEQFF.

The rearrangement joins TRBV29-1 to TRBJ2-7, with a tentative D call TRBD1 (6 bases). This CDR3 has 14 amino acids. The germline V and J ends were trimmed by 8 bases and 6 bases, with 23 bases remaining between them. The V gene's germline CDR1 is SQVTM and CDR2 ANQGSEA. This chain's CDR3 is CSMIPGTSPSEQYF. The CDR3 nucleotides read TGCAGCATGATTCCCGGGACATCCCCAAGCGAGCAGTACTTC.

The chain joins TRBV27 to TRBJ1-2; 8 bases are shared with TRBD1. Trimming at V came to 2 bases and at J to 2 bases, leaving 10 bases not matched to a gene. CDR1 and CDR2 from the germline V gene are MNHEY and SMNVEV (reference sequence). This CDR3 has 17 amino acids. CDR3 residues: CASSLSPGTGLNYGYTF. Written as DNA, the CDR3 is TGTGCCAGCAGTTTAAGCCCGGGGACAGGATTAAACTATGGCTACACCTTC.